The 20 T cell receptor beta chains in this list originate from one sample, sequenced in a study of T cell changes during pregnancy in multiple sclerosis. Sequenced by immunoSEQ multiplex PCR; TCRdb stores in-frame clones only, minus some. The data contain over 30,000 clones, about 92% of them seen just once; the ten biggest clones take up less than 1.5%. Sequenced sample: PBMCs (not recorded whether the cells were cultured). The receptors stem from a female donor with multiple sclerosis, enrolled in a pregnancy study.

The chain couples TRBV7-6 to TRBJ2-7; TRBD2 agrees at 13 bases. V shed 5 bases and J 0 bases; nucleotides not matched to a gene: 1. The CDR3 is made up of 15 amino acids. CDR1 and CDR2 (germline): SGHVS, FNYEAQ. The CDR3 region is CASSRTSGSSYEQYF. The CDR3 region has the DNA TGTGCCAGCAGCCGGACTAGCGGGAGCTCCTACGAGCAGTACTTC.

The CDR3 coding sequence is TGTGCCAGCTCACCACCTTCGAAGGGTGAAGCTTTCTTT. Translation gives CASSPPSKGEAFF. V gene TRBV18 combines with J gene TRBJ1-1; D uncertain. The CDR3 is made up of 13 amino acids. Germline CDR1 KGHSH, CDR2 LQKENI. V was pared by 0 bases and J by 7 bases, with 9 bases between.

The chain joins TRBV28 to TRBJ2-7; TRBD1 is a possible D gene (6 bases). The CDR3 is 15 residues long. The V gene's germline CDR1 is MDHEN and CDR2 SYDVKM. Deletions cut 4 bases from V and 0 bases from J, with 13 bases between. The CDR3 DNA reads TGTGCCAGCAGTTCAGGACAGTTCTTCTCCTACGAGCAGTACTTC. This codes for CASSSGQFFSYEQYF.

The chain recombines TRBV16 with TRBJ2-5; D call uncertain. The CDR3 loop spans 14 amino acids. Germline loops: CDR1 KGHSY, CDR2 FQNENV. Trimming shortened V by 0 bases and J by 4 bases, and 9 bases separated the two germline ends. The CDR3 nucleotides are TGTGCCAGCAGCCAATCGAGTCCTGTAGAGACCCAGTACTTC. Protein sequence: CASSQSSPVETQYF.

The rearrangement joins TRBV9 to TRBJ2-3; 12 positions match TRBD2. The CDR3 length is 16 residues. V trimming: 3 bases; J trimming: 4 bases; junction bases outside the gene matches: 6. Germline V lookup: CDR1 SGDLS, CDR2 YYNGEE. The CDR3 loop reads CASSARASGRADTQYF. CDR3 in DNA: TGTGCCAGCAGCGCCAGAGCTAGCGGGAGGGCAGATACGCAGTATTTT.

The rearrangement uses TRBV7-2 and TRBJ2-1; D may match TRBD1 or TRBD2 (6 bases each). Per the germline V gene, CDR1 is SGHTA and CDR2 is FQGNSA. V was trimmed by 7 bases and J by 8 bases, leaving 24 bases between them. The CDR3 is made up of 16 amino acids. The CDR3 DNA sequence: TGTGCCAGCACCCAATACACCGGAGGGGGACGCGATGAGCAGTTCTTC. Residues: CASTQYTGGGRDEQFF.

This clone was detected only once. The V and J genes are TRBV6-5 and TRBJ2-3, with a weak D call TRBD2 (6 bases). This CDR3 comprises 14 residues. CDR1 MNHEY and CDR2 SVGAGI come from the germline V gene. V was cut by 7 bases and J by 2 bases, with 13 bases left in between. The CDR3 DNA is TGTGCCAGCAACCGACTAGGGGTCACAGATACGCAGTATTTT. Translated, it gives CASNRLGVTDTQYF.

The chain joins TRBV1 to TRBJ2-1; no DNA check was done on the table's D call, TRBD2. TRBV1 is a recognized pseudogene. CDR3 length equals 15 residues. CDR3 sequence reads: CTSSQDTHSGNEQFF. CDR3 in DNA: TGCACCAGCAGCCAAGATACCCATAGCGGCAATGAGCAGTTCTTC.

J is TRBJ1-4 and V is TRBV18; D remains ambiguous. CDR1 is KGHSH, CDR2 LQKENI, per germline. The CDR3 covers 15 residues. Trimming stripped 1 base from V and 5 bases from J, with 11 bases between. This chain's CDR3 is CASSPLGIENEKLFF. CDR3 coding DNA: TGTGCCAGCTCACCACTCGGGATCGAAAATGAAAAACTGTTTTTT.

The gene calls are TRBV9 and TRBJ2-2; D may be TRBD2 (5 bases). Germline V gives CDR1 SGDLS, CDR2 YYNGEE. V lost 4 bases to trimming and J lost 1 base, with 11 bases between them. The CDR3 runs to 15 residues. CDR3 sequence (DNA): TGTGCCAGCAGCCCCGGCAGCGGGAACACCGGGGAGCTGTTTTTT. It yields the protein CASSPGSGNTGELFF.

This clone was seen only a few times. The chain carries TRBV28 and TRBJ1-5; D might be TRBD1 (5 bases). V lost 4 bases and J lost 2, with 15 bases in between. The CDR3 is 16 amino acids. Germline CDR1 MDHEN, CDR2 SYDVKM. The CDR3 sequence is CASSSPRGAGNQPQHF. In nucleotides, the CDR3 is TGTGCCAGCAGTTCCCCCAGAGGGGCGGGCAATCAGCCCCAGCATTTT.

The J gene is TRBJ2-7, the V gene TRBV6-5; D possibly uses TRBD1 or TRBD2 (5 bases each). The CDR3 extends over 13 amino acids. Germline V lookup: CDR1 MNHEY, CDR2 SVGAGI. Trimming removed 7 bases at V and 2 bases at J, with 12 bases between. The CDR3 sequence: CASTAGTPYEQYF. The CDR3 region has the DNA TGTGCCAGCACGGCCGGGACCCCCTACGAGCAGTACTTC.

V usage is TRBV5-4 and J usage is TRBJ1-5; D gene unclear. CDR3 length equals 13 residues. Germline assignment: CDR1 SGHNT and CDR2 YYREEE (reference sequence). The V end was cut by 2 bases, the J end by 4 bases, with 7 bases between. CDR3 protein: CASSFQGNQPQHF. In DNA form, the CDR3 reads TGTGCCAGCAGCTTTCAAGGGAATCAGCCCCAGCATTTT.

CDR3 region: CASSLSVSGANVLTF. In nucleotides, the CDR3 is TGTGCCAGCAGCTTATCCGTTTCTGGGGCCAACGTCCTGACTTTC. The gene calls are TRBV11-2 and TRBJ2-6; D unresolved. The CDR3 has 15 residues. V was cut by 2 bases and J by 1 base, with 6 bases left in between. Germline loops: CDR1 SGHAT, CDR2 FQNNGV.

This clone was seen a single time. The chain links TRBV4-1 to TRBJ2-7; 7 bases agree with TRBD1. The CDR3 has 14 amino acids. With V trimmed by 3 bases and J by 2 bases, 4 bases remained unmatched. Germline loops: CDR1 MGHRA, CDR2 YSYEKL. DNA of the CDR3: TGCGCCAGCAGCCAGAGGGACAGAGCCTACGAGCAGTACTTC. Translating gives CASSQRDRAYEQYF.

The CDR3 reads CASSLFWGTYEQYF. CDR3 DNA: TGTGCCAGCAGCTTATTCTGGGGGACCTACGAGCAGTACTTC. This chain joins TRBV11-2 and TRBJ2-7; D is tentatively TRBD1 or TRBD2 (5 bases each). Between the trimmed V and J ends, which lost 2 bases and 2 bases, there was a span of 10 bases. The germline gives CDR1 SGHAT, CDR2 FQNNGV. The CDR3 has 14 amino acids.

V and J are TRBV27 and TRBJ2-2; D may be TRBD2 (6 bases). This CDR3 has 12 residues. Germline lookup yields CDR1 MNHEY and CDR2 SMNVEV (reference sequence). The V and J ends lost 7 bases and 4 bases respectively, with 7 bases between them. The CDR3 DNA sequence: TGTGCCAGCACCGGGGGCACCGGGGAGCTGTTTTTT. It translates to CASTGGTGELFF.

V usage is TRBV7-9 and J usage is TRBJ2-7; a weak D match, TRBD1 (6 bases). Trimming stripped 6 bases from V and 5 bases from J, with 17 bases between. The CDR3 consists of 14 residues. Germline V gene data show CDR1 as SEHNR and CDR2 as FQNEAQ (reference sequence). CDR3 loop: CASSRGGGLDEQYF. The CDR3 region has the DNA TGTGCCAGCAGTAGGGGTGGGGGCTTGGACGAGCAGTACTTC.

This clone occurred a few times. The chain employs TRBV6-4 and TRBJ2-2; D is possibly TRBD1 (6 bases). V lost 4 bases, J lost 4 bases, and 10 bases lay in between. The CDR3 sequence is 14 residues long. The germline gives CDR1 MRHNA, CDR2 SNTAGT. The CDR3 region has the DNA TGTGCCAGCAGTGCACAGGGTCCCACCGGGGAGCTGTTTTTT. Amino acids: CASSAQGPTGELFF.

The chain joins TRBV5-1 to TRBJ1-4, with D tentatively TRBD1 (5 bases). This CDR3 has 14 amino acids. Per the germline V gene, CDR1 is SGHRS and CDR2 is YFSETQ. Trimming cost V 0 bases and J 4 bases, with 7 bases left between them. The CDR3 DNA reads TGCGCCAGCAGCTTGGGACAGCTTAATGAAAAACTGTTTTTT. Its translation: CASSLGQLNEKLFF.